The sequence of this TCR beta chain was determined in a study of blood T cell repertoires in COVID-19. CDR1 and CDR2 (germline): SGHDT, YYEEEE. The V gene end was trimmed by 2 bases and the J gene end by 3 bases; junction bases not matched to a gene: 10. The CDR3 has 16 residues. TCRdb keeps only in-frame clones here, not all; method: immunoSEQ multiplex PCR. The table lists a few hundred thousand clones, around four fifths of them singletons, with 5.2% in the top ten. The specimen sequenced was peripheral blood. The chain joins TRBV5-6 to TRBJ2-7, with 8 nucleotides matching TRBD1. This TCR was sampled from a woman between 70 and 85 years old with COVID-19, enrolled during active disease. This CDR3 reads CASSLPGTGTFYEQYF. Written as DNA, the CDR3 is TGTGCCAGCAGCTTACCTGGGACAGGAACTTTCTACGAGCAGTACTTC.